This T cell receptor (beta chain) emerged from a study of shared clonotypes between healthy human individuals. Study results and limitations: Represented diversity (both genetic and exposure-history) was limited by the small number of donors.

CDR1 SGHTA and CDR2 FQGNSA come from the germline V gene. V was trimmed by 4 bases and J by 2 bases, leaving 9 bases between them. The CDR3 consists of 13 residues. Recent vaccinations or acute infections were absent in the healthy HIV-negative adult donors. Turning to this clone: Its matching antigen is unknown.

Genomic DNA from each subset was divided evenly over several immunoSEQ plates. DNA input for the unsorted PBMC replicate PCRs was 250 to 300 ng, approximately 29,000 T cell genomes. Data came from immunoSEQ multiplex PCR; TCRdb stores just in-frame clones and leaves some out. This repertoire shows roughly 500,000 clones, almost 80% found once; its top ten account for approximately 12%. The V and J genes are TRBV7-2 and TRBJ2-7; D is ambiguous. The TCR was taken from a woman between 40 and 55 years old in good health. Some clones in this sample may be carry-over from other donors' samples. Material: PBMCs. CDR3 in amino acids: CASSSTLTYEQYF. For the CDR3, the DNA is TGTGCCAGCAGCTCGACCCTCACCTACGAGCAGTACTTC.